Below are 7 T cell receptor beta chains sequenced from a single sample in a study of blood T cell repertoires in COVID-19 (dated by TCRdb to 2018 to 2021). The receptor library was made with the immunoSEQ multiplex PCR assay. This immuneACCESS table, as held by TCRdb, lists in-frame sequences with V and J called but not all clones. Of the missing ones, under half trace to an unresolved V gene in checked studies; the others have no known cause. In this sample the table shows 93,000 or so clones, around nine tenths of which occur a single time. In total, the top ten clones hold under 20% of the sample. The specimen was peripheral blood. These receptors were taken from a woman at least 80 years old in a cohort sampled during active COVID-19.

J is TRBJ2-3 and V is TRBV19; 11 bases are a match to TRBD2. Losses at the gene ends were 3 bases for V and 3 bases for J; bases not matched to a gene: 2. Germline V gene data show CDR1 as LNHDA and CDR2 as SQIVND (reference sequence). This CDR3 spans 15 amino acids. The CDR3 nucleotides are TGTGCCAGTAGTATCTCTAGCGGGAGGACAGATACGCAGTATTTT. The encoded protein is CASSISSGRTDTQYF.

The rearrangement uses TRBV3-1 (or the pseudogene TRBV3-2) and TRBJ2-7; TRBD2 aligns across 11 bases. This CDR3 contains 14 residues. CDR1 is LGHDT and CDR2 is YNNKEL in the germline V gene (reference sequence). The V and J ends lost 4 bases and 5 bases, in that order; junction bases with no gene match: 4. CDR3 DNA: TGTGCCAGCAGCCGTAGCGGGGGGGCCAACGAGCAGTACTTC. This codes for CASSRSGGANEQYF.

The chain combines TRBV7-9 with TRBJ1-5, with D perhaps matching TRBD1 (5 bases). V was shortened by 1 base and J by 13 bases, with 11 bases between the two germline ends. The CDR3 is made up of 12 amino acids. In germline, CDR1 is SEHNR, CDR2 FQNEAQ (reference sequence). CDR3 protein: CASSLDATDQHF. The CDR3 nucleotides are TGTGCCAGCAGCTTAGATGCGACAGATCAGCATTTT.

The CDR3 coding sequence is TGTGCCAGCAGTTACGCCCCAGGGACCGGGGAGCTGTTTTTT. Translation gives CASSYAPGTGELFF. The V call is TRBV6-5, the J call TRBJ2-2; maybe TRBD1 (5 bases). The V and J ends lost 2 bases and 5 bases respectively, with 9 bases between them. CDR3 size: 14 residues. Germline CDR1 is MNHEY and CDR2 is SVGAGI.

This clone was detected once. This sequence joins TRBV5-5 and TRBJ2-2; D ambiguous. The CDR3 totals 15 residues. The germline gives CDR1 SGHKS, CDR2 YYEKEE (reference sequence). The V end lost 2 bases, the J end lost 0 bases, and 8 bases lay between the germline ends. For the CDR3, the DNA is TGTGCCAGCAGCTTACAGCCTTCGAACACCGGGGAGCTGTTTTTT. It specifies CASSLQPSNTGELFF.

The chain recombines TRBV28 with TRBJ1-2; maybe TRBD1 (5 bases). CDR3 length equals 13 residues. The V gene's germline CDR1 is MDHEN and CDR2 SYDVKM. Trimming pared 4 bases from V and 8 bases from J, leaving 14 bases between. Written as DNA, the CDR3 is TGTGCCAGCAGTTGGGGAAAGGGGCAAGGCTACACCTTC. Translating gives CASSWGKGQGYTF.

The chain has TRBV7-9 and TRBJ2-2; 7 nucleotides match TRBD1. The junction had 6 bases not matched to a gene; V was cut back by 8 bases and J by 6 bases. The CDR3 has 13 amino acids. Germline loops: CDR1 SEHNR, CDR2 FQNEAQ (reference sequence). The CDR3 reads CASGPGGPGELFF. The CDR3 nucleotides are TGTGCCAGCGGGCCAGGGGGACCCGGGGAGCTGTTTTTT.